Below, 28 T cell receptor beta chains from the same sample are listed, as sequenced in a study of identical twins. One entry per CDR3 protein, called by TCRdb with MiXCR from the 5' RACE reads. This table holds roughly 700,000 distinct CDR3 sequences, 8.6% found once. These data were also filed under a second study, of yellow fever vaccine responses in identical twins.

The sequenced sample was PBMCs. Receptors were obtained from a woman in her late teens or twenties in good health.

The chain combines TRBV4-1 with TRBJ1-1; D uncertain. V was trimmed by 1 base and J by 2 bases, leaving 8 bases between them. CDR3 length: 14 amino acids. The germline V gene encodes CDR1 MGHRA and CDR2 YSYEKL. In DNA form, the CDR3 reads TGCGCCAGCAGCCAAGGGAACAAAAACACTGAAGCTTTCTTT. This sequence encodes CASSQGNKNTEAFF.

Ten or more counts support this clonotype. V gene TRBV6-6 combines with J gene TRBJ2-7, with 8 bases aligning to TRBD1. Trimming cost V 11 bases and J 10 bases; bases outside gene matches: 16. Looked up from germline, CDR1 is MNHNY and CDR2 is SVGAGI (reference sequence). This CDR3 spans 13 amino acids. The CDR3 DNA reads as TGTGCCTCCCGGACAGGGCTTACGAAAAATCAGTACTTC. Translation: CASRTGLTKNQYF.

This clonotype was recorded many times. The gene calls are TRBV7-9 and TRBJ2-7; D not resolved. The CDR3 covers 14 residues. Germline-derived CDR1 and CDR2 are SEHNR and FQNEAQ (reference sequence). The V end was cut by 1 base, the J end by 3 bases, with 10 bases between. The CDR3 reads CASSLVKGNYEQYF. Here the CDR3 DNA reads TGTGCCAGCAGCTTAGTGAAAGGGAACTACGAGCAGTACTTC.

This clonotype was seen ten or more times. The rearrangement uses TRBV6-2 or TRBV6-3 and TRBJ1-1; D is uncertain. Trimming removed 10 bases from V and 2 bases from J, with 8 bases in between. Germline loops: CDR1 MNHEY, CDR2 SVGEGT. The CDR3 totals 11 residues. The CDR3 nucleotides read TGTGCCACGACTAGAAACACTGAAGCTTTCTTT. This translates into CATTRNTEAFF.

This clonotype was recorded a few times. This chain links TRBV29-1 with TRBJ2-7; possibly TRBD2 for D (6 bases). Germline CDR1 and CDR2: SQVTM and ANQGSEA. This CDR3 region has 15 residues. V shed 2 bases and J shed 0 bases, with 14 bases lying between them. The CDR3 bases are TGCAGCGTTGAACTAGGAGCGGGTAACTCCTACGAGCAGTACTTC. It codes for CSVELGAGNSYEQYF.

The rearrangement uses TRBV20-1 and TRBJ1-4; the D is unclear. The CDR3 extends over 13 amino acids. Deletions cut 2 bases from V and 7 bases from J, with 11 bases between. Germline V CDR1 and CDR2: DFQATT, SNEGSKA (reference sequence). The CDR3 DNA sequence: TGCAGTGCTAGACTGTTTTCAGGTGAAAAACTGTTTTTT. Protein sequence: CSARLFSGEKLFF.

V is TRBV29-1 and J is TRBJ2-5, with a possible D match to TRBD2 (6 bases). This CDR3 has 16 amino acids. With 1 base removed from V and 4 bases from J, the gap between germline ends came to 19 bases. Germline V gives CDR1 SQVTM, CDR2 ANQGSEA. DNA for the CDR3: TGCAGCGTTGAAGGAGGTAGCGGAGTCCCCTTAGAGACCCAGTACTTC. As protein: CSVEGGSGVPLETQYF.

V and J are TRBV29-1 and TRBJ2-2; TRBD1 or TRBD2 may be the D gene (5 bases each). The CDR3 totals 15 residues. Germline V gene lookup returns CDR1 SQVTM and CDR2 ANQGSEA. Trimming took off 4 bases at V and 0 bases at J, with 12 bases between the two ends. CDR3 amino acids: CSVGPVGANTGELFF. DNA of the CDR3: TGCAGCGTTGGCCCGGTGGGGGCGAACACCGGGGAGCTGTTTTTT.

This clonotype appeared a few times. The chain combines TRBV19 with TRBJ2-7; 8 nucleotides line up with TRBD1. V shed 5 bases and J 5 bases; nucleotides not matched to a gene: 8. CDR1 is LNHDA, CDR2 SQIVND, per germline (reference sequence). The CDR3 spans 14 residues. The CDR3 DNA reads TGTGCCAGTAGTGTACAGGACAGGGTCAACGAGCAGTACTTC. Translating gives CASSVQDRVNEQYF.

This clonotype occurred a few times. The chain employs TRBV20-1 and TRBJ2-3; 9 positions match TRBD1. In germline, CDR1 is DFQATT, CDR2 SNEGSKA (reference sequence). Germline trimming cut 4 bases from V and 1 base from J; bases unmatched to any gene: 15. The CDR3 is made up of 18 amino acids. CDR3 sequence: CSATNSAGQGFRTDTQYF. Written as DNA, the CDR3 is TGCAGTGCTACGAATAGCGCGGGACAGGGATTTCGCACAGATACGCAGTATTTT.

The gene calls are TRBV29-1 and TRBJ2-7; 9 nucleotides line up with TRBD1. V gave up 0 bases and J gave up 6 bases; unmatched junction bases: 15. Germline lookup yields CDR1 SQVTM and CDR2 ANQGSEA. The CDR3 has 17 amino acids. DNA for the CDR3: TGCAGCGTTGAAGATTGGACCGGGGGGACAGGGTATGGCGAGCAGTACTTC. The encoded protein is CSVEDWTGGTGYGEQYF.

This clonotype was detected ten times or more. The chain joins TRBV20-1 to TRBJ1-3; D call uncertain. From germline, CDR1 is DFQATT and CDR2 SNEGSKA (reference sequence). V dropped 1 base and J dropped 0 bases, with 7 bases sitting between them. The CDR3 extends over 14 amino acids. DNA of the CDR3: TGCAGTGCTAGAGTCGGTTTCTCTGGAAACACCATATATTTT. This codes for CSARVGFSGNTIYF.

There are a few counts of this clonotype. The chain uses TRBV7-2 and TRBJ2-1, with D tentatively TRBD1 or TRBD2 (5 bases each). Germline CDR1 and CDR2: SGHTA and FQGNSA. V lost 5 bases, J lost 8 bases, and 16 bases lay in between. The CDR3 is made up of 14 amino acids. CDR3 sequence: CASSQWDVGDEQFF. The CDR3 nucleotides read TGTGCCAGCAGCCAATGGGACGTCGGCGATGAGCAGTTCTTC.

This clonotype was seen a handful of times. The junction departs from the called germline gene at one end, perhaps through a read error. This chain joins TRBV7-7 and TRBJ2-3; no reliable D call. The CDR3 loop spans 15 amino acids. Germline assignment: CDR1 SSHAT and CDR2 FNYEAQ (reference sequence). The CDR3 bases are TGTGCTAGCAGCTTAGTTGAGTCTAGCACAGATACGCAGTATTTT. This sequence encodes CASSLVESSTDTQYF.

This clonotype was recorded many times. This sequence joins TRBV12-3 or TRBV12-4 and TRBJ1-1, with 8 bases fitting TRBD1. The CDR3 is made up of 15 amino acids. Trimming cost V 4 bases and J 1 base; bases outside gene matches: 5. CDR3 region: CASSSTGAKNTEAFF. The CDR3 nucleotides read TGTGCCAGCAGTTCGACAGGGGCAAAGAACACTGAAGCTTTCTTT.

This clonotype was counted only a few times. The J gene is TRBJ1-2, the V gene TRBV29-1, with D maybe TRBD1 (5 bases). This CDR3 has 15 residues. V lost 0 bases and J 4 bases, leaving 15 bases between the germline ends. CDR1 and CDR2 (germline): SQVTM, ANQGSEA. CDR3 nucleotide sequence: TGCAGCGTTGAAGAGGGAAGGGGCGGGGGCTATGGCTACACCTTC. It specifies CSVEEGRGGGYGYTF.

The chain carries TRBV6-2 or TRBV6-3 and TRBJ2-1; D might be TRBD2 (6 bases). Trimming shortened V by 7 bases and J by 3 bases, and 16 bases separated the two germline ends. CDR3 size: 15 residues. Germline-derived CDR1 and CDR2 are MNHEY and SVGEGT. CDR3 residues: CASTLGGARYNEQFF. CDR3 in DNA: TGTGCCAGCACGCTAGGAGGGGCTCGCTACAATGAGCAGTTCTTC.

Points on this clonotype: One end of the junction does not line up with germline, which may come from a read error. CDR3 loop: CAISLVSGTGANTGELFF. CDR3 bases: TGTGCCATCAGTTTAGTCTCCGGGACCGGCGCGAACACCGGGGAGCTGTTTTTT. The genes are TRBV12-3 or TRBV12-4 and TRBJ2-2; D may correspond to TRBD1 or TRBD2 (5 bases each). The CDR3 runs to 18 residues.

This clonotype was recorded a few times. The CDR3 sequence is CSFANTGGDEQFF. The CDR3 bases are TGCAGCTTTGCGAATACAGGGGGCGATGAGCAGTTCTTC. V usage is TRBV29-1 and J usage is TRBJ2-1; 9 nucleotides line up with TRBD1. The germline CDR1 and CDR2 sequences are SQVTM and ANQGSEA. The CDR3 sequence is 13 residues long. V gave up 8 bases and J gave up 8 bases; unmatched junction bases: 10.

The gene calls are TRBV28 and TRBJ2-2; a weak D match, TRBD2 (5 bases). V shed 6 bases and J shed 3 bases, with 11 bases lying between them. The length of the CDR3 is 14 residues. Looked up from germline, CDR1 is MDHEN and CDR2 is SYDVKM. DNA of the CDR3: TGTGCCAGCAGCCCACCCGGGGACACCGGGGAGCTGTTTTTT. This translates into CASSPPGDTGELFF.

In this sample, this clonotype turned up a few times. The chain combines TRBV10-3 with TRBJ2-3; 10 positions agree with TRBD1. The CDR3 is 16 amino acids. Germline loops: CDR1 ENHRY, CDR2 SYGVKD. After removal of 6 bases from V and 1 base from J, the junction contained 7 bases not matched to a gene. The CDR3 spells CAISQTGTGGTDTQYF. The CDR3 nucleotides read TGTGCCATCAGCCAGACCGGGACAGGGGGCACAGATACGCAGTATTTT.

In this sample, this clonotype turned up many times. In DNA, the CDR3 is TGTGCCAGCAGTTACTCACGGGGCACGGTGATGAACACTGAAGCTTTCTTT. Translated, it gives CASSYSRGTVMNTEAFF. J is TRBJ1-1 and V is TRBV6-5; a weak D match, TRBD1 (5 bases). The CDR3 is 17 residues long. V was pared by 0 bases and J by 0 bases, with 14 bases between. Germline CDR1 and CDR2: MNHEY and SVGAGI.

This clonotype was recorded a few times. The V gene is TRBV5-6, the J gene TRBJ2-2; perhaps TRBD2 as D (6 bases). From germline, CDR1 is SGHDT and CDR2 YYEEEE. Trimming stripped 0 bases from V and 5 bases from J, with 11 bases between. The CDR3 is 15 residues long. The CDR3 sequence is CASSLVGGRTGELFF. In DNA form, the CDR3 reads TGTGCCAGCAGCTTGGTCGGGGGTCGAACCGGGGAGCTGTTTTTT.

The chain carries TRBV3-1 and TRBJ2-5; D call uncertain. The CDR3 contains 14 residues. Trimming left V 0 bases short and J 1 base short, with 6 bases between. In germline, CDR1 is LGHDT, CDR2 YNNKEL (reference sequence). CDR3 sequence (DNA): TGTGCCAGCAGCCAAGATATTTCCCAAGAGACCCAGTACTTC. Amino acids: CASSQDISQETQYF.

The chain has TRBV6-1 and TRBJ2-7, with 7 bases identical to TRBD1. The V and J ends lost 6 bases and 6 bases, in that order; junction bases with no gene match: 17. The CDR3 totals 16 residues. Per the germline V gene, CDR1 is MNHNS and CDR2 is SASEGT. The CDR3 DNA reads TGTGCCAGCAGCCGTTATAGGGACAGCCCAGTGTCCGAGCAGTACTTC. It encodes CASSRYRDSPVSEQYF.

In its sample, this clonotype was seen a few times. The chain combines TRBV7-2 with TRBJ2-1, with D maybe TRBD1 (6 bases). V gave up 1 base and J gave up 12 bases, with 19 bases separating them. Per germline, CDR1 SGHTA and CDR2 FQGNSA. The CDR3 runs to 15 residues. CDR3 bases: TGTGCCAGCAGCTTAGTAGATGGTCAGGGGAAGCGGCAGTTCTTC. It codes for CASSLVDGQGKRQFF.

This clonotype was counted between two and nine times. The chain carries TRBV7-3 and TRBJ2-7, with D possibly TRBD2 on 6 matching bases. Per germline, CDR1 SGHTA and CDR2 FQGTGA. CDR3 length: 13 amino acids. Trimming pared 3 bases from V and 6 bases from J, leaving 12 bases between. CDR3 amino acids: CASSFGGGIEQYF. DNA of the CDR3: TGTGCCAGCAGCTTCGGGGGAGGCATCGAGCAGTACTTC. Full variable domain (rest looked up from reference TRBV7-3 and TRBJ2-7): GAGVSQTPSNKVTEKGKYVELRCDPISGHTALYWYRQSLGQGPEFLIYFQGTGAADDSGLPNDRFFAVRPEGSVSTLKIQRTERGDSAVYLCASSFGGGIEQYFGPGTRLTVT.

This rearrangement joins TRBV10-3 to TRBJ2-4, with a weak D call TRBD1 (6 bases). There are 13 residues in the CDR3. Germline V gene data show CDR1 as ENHRY and CDR2 as SYGVKD. V was trimmed by 3 bases and J by 5 bases, leaving 8 bases between them. In nucleotides, the CDR3 is TGTGCCATCAGTGACAGGGGCGAAAACATTCAGTACTTC. It encodes CAISDRGENIQYF.